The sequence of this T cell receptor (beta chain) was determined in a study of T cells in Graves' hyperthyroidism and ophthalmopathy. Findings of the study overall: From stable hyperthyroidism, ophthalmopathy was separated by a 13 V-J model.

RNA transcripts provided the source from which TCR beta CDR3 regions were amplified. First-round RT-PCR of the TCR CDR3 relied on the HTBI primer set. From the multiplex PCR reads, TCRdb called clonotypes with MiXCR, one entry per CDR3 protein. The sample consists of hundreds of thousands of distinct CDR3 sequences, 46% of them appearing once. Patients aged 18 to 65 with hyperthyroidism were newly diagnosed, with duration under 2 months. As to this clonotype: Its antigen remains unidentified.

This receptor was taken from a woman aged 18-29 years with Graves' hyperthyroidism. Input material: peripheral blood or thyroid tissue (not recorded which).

The CDR3 loop is CASSYYTGLAGNTIYF. In DNA form, the CDR3 reads TGTGCCAGCAGCTATTACACAGGGCTTGCTGGAAACACCATATATTTT. The J gene is TRBJ1-3, the V gene TRBV25-1, with D tentatively TRBD1 (6 bases). Trimming left V 6 bases short and J 2 bases short, with 17 bases between. There are 16 residues in the CDR3. The V gene's germline CDR1 is MGHDK and CDR2 SYGVNS.